Following are 2 T cell receptor delta chains from one sample sequenced in a study of DNA immune sequencing with unique molecular identifiers. Genomic DNA underwent 32-plex PCR targeting all 8 TRDV and 4 TRDJ genes. The library had 12-nucleotide UMIs introduced over around 3 barcoding cycles, then a second adapter PCR. TCRdb reanalysed the multiplex PCR reads with CATT. The sample holds roughly 1,400 delta-chain clones, around 11% seen once. The source material was gamma-delta T cells enriched from blood buffy coat, or unenriched PBMCs (not recorded which). These TCRs come from a human donor in good health.

This chain uses TRDV1 with TRDJ1; D gene uncertain. Matching the DNA to germline supplied the J gene, which TCRdb does not give. CDR3 length equals 19 residues. In germline, CDR1 is TSWWSYY, CDR2 QGS. Trimming left V 3 bases short and J 4 bases short, with 27 bases between. The CDR3, as DNA: TGTGCTCTTGGGGACTCTTCGGCCCTCCCCCATCGGGCTGTCGATAAACTCATCTTT. As protein: CALGDSSALPHRAVDKLIF.

This clone is labeled medium-sized. Other nucleotide sequences from this sample produce the same CDR3. J is TRDJ1 and V is TRDV1; 13 nucleotides line up with TRDD3. The J gene was not available in TCRdb and was assigned here by matching the DNA to germline segments. CDR1 and CDR2 from the germline V gene are TSWWSYY and QGS. CDR3 length: 26 residues. Trimming cost V 1 base and J 3 bases; bases outside gene matches: 32. Here the CDR3 DNA reads TGTGCTCTTGGGGAACCCCCTCCTACGGATTCAGTACTGGGGGATACGCCCCAGACGGCCGCCGATAAACTCATCTTT. It specifies CALGEPPPTDSVLGDTPQTAADKLIF.